This T cell receptor (beta chain) is drawn from a study of blood T cell repertoires in COVID-19. V was pared by 5 bases and J by 3 bases, with 12 bases of the junction left unmatched. CDR3 length equals 18 residues. Germline CDR1 reads SEHNR; CDR2 reads FQNEAQ (reference sequence). Assay: immunoSEQ multiplex PCR; the TCRdb copy retains only in-frame clones and omits some. The top ten hold approximately 8.2% of the sample, which has about 270,000 clones, 65% to 90% seen once. The source material was PBMCs or T cells enriched from blood (not recorded which). The chain is built from TRBV7-9 and TRBJ1-5, with 11 bases that match TRBD1. This TCR was sampled from a woman between 45 and 60 years old with acute COVID-19. CDR3 amino acids: CASSHGTGGVVDNQPQHF. The CDR3 coding sequence is TGTGCCAGCAGCCATGGGACAGGGGGAGTAGTTGACAATCAGCCCCAGCATTTT.